This entry is about one TCR beta chain. What it binds is unknown. CDR1 and CDR2 (germline): SGDLS, YYNGEE. The CDR3 consists of 16 residues. The germline V and J ends were trimmed by 0 bases and 2 bases, with 14 bases remaining between them. Libraries were prepared by immunoSEQ multiplex PCR; TCRdb keeps only in-frame clonotypes and omits some of them. The table includes 1,400,000 or so clones, approximately 98.5% detected once. The entry originates in a study of shared clonotypes between healthy human individuals. About the research overall: Plates per donor: three CD4 naive, three CD4 memory, two CD8 naive, one CD8 memory.

General observations from the study: Non-shared clonotypes were found to have lower generation probabilities than the clonotypes that were shared by all four of the sorted-subset donors. A handful of donors showed sharing of approximately 5% of naive CD4 clonotypes.

The chain has TRBV9 and TRBJ2-5; TRBD2 might be the D (5 bases). This TCR was recovered from a man in his thirties or forties in good health. Sequenced input: naive CD4+ T cells sorted from blood. Described subset: CD45RA+ positively selected. CDR3 coding DNA: TGTGCCAGCAGCGTAGCCTTGGACGGGGAACAAGAGACCCAGTACTTC. Translated, it gives CASSVALDGEQETQYF.